This T cell receptor beta chain was recorded in a study of breast tumors, draining lymph nodes, adjacent tissues. Study results and limitations: Tumor repertoires ranked between lymph nodes and nontumor tissue in diversity, with V and J gene preferences. Data only fit, rather than demonstrated, lymph node origin of most tumor T cells.

Axillary draining lymph nodes of breast cancer patients supplied the node samples. This clonotype was picked up a small number of times. Its antigen is still unknown. TCRdb called the multiplex PCR reads again in MiXCR, with one record for every CDR3 protein. This table has 150,000 to 200,000 distinct CDR3 sequences, roughly 35% appearing once. The sample consisted of axillary lymph node tissue. This sequence was found in a female donor with breast cancer. Some clones in this sample may be carry-over from other donors' samples.

CDR3 amino acids: CASSWGRAGRSSYNEQFF. The CDR3 DNA sequence: TGTGCCAGCAGTTGGGGGAGAGCGGGACGGAGCTCCTACAATGAGCAGTTCTTC. The rearrangement links TRBV28 to TRBJ2-1; TRBD2 matches at 7 bases. The CDR3 has 18 residues. V lost 4 bases and J lost 0; bases outside the gene matches: 12. Germline values: CDR1 MDHEN, CDR2 SYDVKM.